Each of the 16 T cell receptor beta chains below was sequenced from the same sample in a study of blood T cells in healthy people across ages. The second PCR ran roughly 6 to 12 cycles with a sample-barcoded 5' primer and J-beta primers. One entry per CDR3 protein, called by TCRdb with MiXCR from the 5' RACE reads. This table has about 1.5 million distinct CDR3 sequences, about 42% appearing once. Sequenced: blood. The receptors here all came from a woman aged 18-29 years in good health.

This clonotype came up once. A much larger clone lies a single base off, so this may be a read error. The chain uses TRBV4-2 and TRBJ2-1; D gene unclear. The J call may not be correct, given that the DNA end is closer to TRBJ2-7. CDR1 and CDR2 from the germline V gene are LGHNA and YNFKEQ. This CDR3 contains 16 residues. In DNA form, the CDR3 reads TGTGCCAGCAGCCAAGATGGTGGCGGAACCTACAATGAGCAGTACTTC. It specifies CASSQDGGGTYNEQYF.

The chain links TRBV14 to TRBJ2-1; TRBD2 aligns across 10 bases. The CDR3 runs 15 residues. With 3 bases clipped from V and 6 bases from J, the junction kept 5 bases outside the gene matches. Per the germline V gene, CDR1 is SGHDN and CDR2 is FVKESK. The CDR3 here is CASSQALAGINEQFF. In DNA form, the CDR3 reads TGTGCCAGCAGCCAGGCACTAGCGGGGATCAATGAGCAGTTCTTC.

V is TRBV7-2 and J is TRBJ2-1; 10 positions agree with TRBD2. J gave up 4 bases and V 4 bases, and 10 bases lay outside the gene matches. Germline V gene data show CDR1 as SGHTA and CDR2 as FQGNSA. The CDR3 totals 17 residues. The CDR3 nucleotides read TGTGCCAGCAGCTGGGCAGCGGGGGGGCCGGGTTACAATGAGCAGTTCTTC. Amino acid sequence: CASSWAAGGPGYNEQFF.

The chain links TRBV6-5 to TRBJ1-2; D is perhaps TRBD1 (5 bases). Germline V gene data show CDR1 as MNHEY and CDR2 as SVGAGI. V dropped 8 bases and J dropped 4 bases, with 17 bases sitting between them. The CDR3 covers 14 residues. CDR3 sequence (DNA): TGTGCCAGCTCCACCGGGGCCAGGGCCTATGGCTACACCTTC. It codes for CASSTGARAYGYTF.

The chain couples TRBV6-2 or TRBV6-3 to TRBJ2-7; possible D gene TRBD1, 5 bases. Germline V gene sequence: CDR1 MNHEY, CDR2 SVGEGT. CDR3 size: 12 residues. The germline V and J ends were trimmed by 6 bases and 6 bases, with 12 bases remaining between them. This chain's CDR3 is CASSPDIFEQYF. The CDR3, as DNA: TGTGCCAGCAGCCCGGACATATTCGAGCAGTACTTC.

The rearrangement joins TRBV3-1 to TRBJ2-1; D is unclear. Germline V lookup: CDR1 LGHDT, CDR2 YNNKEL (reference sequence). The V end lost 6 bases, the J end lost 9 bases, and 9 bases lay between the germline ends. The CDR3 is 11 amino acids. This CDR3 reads CASSHMGEQFF. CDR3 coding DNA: TGTGCCAGCAGTCATATGGGTGAGCAGTTCTTC.

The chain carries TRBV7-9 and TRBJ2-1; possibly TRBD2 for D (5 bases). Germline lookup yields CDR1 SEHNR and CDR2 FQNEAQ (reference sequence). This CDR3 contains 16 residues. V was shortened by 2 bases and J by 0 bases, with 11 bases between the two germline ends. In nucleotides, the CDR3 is TGTGCCAGCAGCTTAACGGGAAGGGTCTCCTACAATGAGCAGTTCTTC. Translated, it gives CASSLTGRVSYNEQFF.

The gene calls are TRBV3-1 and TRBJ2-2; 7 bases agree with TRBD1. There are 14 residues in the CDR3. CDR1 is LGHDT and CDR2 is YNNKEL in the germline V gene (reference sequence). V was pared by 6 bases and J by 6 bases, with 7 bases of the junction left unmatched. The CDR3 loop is CASSLGQSSGELFF. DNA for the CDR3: TGTGCCAGCAGTTTGGGACAGTCTTCCGGGGAGCTGTTTTTT.

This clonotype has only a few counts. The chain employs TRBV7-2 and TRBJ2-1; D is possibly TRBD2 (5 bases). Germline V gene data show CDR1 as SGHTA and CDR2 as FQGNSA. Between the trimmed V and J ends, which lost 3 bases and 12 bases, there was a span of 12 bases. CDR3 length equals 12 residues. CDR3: CASSFSASGQFF. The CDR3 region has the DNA TGTGCCAGCAGCTTCTCGGCAAGCGGGCAGTTCTTC.

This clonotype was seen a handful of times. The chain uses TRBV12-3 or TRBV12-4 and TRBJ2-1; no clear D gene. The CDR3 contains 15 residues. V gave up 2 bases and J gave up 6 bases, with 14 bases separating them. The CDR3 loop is CASSLTPLGTNEQFF. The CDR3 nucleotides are TGTGCCAGCAGTTTAACCCCTTTAGGAACCAATGAGCAGTTCTTC.

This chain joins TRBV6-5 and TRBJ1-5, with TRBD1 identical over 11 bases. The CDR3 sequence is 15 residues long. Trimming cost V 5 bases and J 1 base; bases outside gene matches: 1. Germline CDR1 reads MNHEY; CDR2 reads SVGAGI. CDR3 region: CASSGDRGSNQPQHF. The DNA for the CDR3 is TGTGCCAGCAGTGGGGACAGGGGGAGCAATCAGCCCCAGCATTTT.

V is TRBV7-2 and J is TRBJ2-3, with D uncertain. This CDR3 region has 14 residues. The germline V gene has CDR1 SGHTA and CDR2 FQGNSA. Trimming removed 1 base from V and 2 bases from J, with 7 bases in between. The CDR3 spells CASSLGVVTDTQYF. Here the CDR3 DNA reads TGTGCCAGCAGCTTAGGGGTGGTCACAGATACGCAGTATTTT.

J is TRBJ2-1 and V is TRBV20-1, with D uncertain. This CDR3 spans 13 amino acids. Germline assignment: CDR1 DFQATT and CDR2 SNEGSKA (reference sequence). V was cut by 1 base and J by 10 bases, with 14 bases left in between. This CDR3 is CSARGSSYHEQFF. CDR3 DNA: TGCAGTGCTAGAGGAAGTAGCTACCACGAGCAGTTCTTC.

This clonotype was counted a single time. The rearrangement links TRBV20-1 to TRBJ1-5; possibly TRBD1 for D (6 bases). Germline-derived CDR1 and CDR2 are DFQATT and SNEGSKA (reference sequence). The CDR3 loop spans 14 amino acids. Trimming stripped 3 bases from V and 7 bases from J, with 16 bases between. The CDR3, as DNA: TGCAGTGCTAGTTGGGTCGGGGGCCGGCAGCCCCAGCATTTT. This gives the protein CSASWVGGRQPQHF.

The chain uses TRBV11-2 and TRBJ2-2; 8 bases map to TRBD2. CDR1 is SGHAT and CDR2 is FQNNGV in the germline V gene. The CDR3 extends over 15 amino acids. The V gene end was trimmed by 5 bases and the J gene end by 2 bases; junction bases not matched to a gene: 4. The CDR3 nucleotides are TGTGCCAGCAGCCCGATAGCGGGAAACACCGGGGAGCTGTTTTTT. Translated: CASSPIAGNTGELFF. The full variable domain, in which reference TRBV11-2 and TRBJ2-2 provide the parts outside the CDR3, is EAGVAQSPRYKIIEKRQSVAFWCNPISGHATLYWYQQILGQGPKLLIQFQNNGVVDDSQLPKDRFSAERLKGVDSTLKIQPAKLEDSAVYLCASSPIAGNTGELFFGEGSRLTVL.

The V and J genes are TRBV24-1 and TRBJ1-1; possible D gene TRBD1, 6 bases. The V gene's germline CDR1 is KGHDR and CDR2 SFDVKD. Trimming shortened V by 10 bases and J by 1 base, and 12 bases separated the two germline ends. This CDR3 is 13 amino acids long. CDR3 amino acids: CATQETGNTEAFF. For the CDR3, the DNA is TGTGCCACTCAAGAGACAGGGAACACTGAAGCTTTCTTT.